This TCR beta chain comes out of a study of CD4 and CD8 cells across lung adenocarcinoma regions. TCRdb processed the PCR reads anew with MiXCR; each CDR3 protein has one entry. The profile covers around 20,000 distinct CDR3 sequences, with 46% appearing a single time and approximately 18% taken by the ten largest. The patients had localized lung adenocarcinoma, a non-small cell subtype. CDR3 length: 18 residues. In germline, CDR1 is MNHNS, CDR2 SASEGT. The rearrangement uses TRBV6-1 and TRBJ2-4; 8 positions agree with TRBD1. This receptor was obtained from a male donor with lung adenocarcinoma. The CD4 and CD8 labels of this study may be unreliable. Input material: CD4+ T cells from the margin of a lung tumor. Here the CDR3 DNA reads TGTGCGGGCAGTGGAAGGACAGGGCGGGGCCTTGACAAAAACATTCAGTACTTC. It specifies CAGSGRTGRGLDKNIQYF.